These 19 T cell receptor beta chains originate from one sample sequenced in a study of shared clonotypes between healthy human individuals. The protocol was immunoSEQ multiplex PCR, while the TCRdb copy is restricted to in-frame clones and leaves out a portion. The table has millions of clones, over 85% seen once. Sample: naive CD4+ T cells sorted from blood. Subset in this sample: CD45RA+ positively selected. These receptors came from a man in his late teens or twenties in good health.

The chain combines TRBV7-9 with TRBJ2-2; possibly TRBD1 or TRBD2 for D (5 bases each). The germline V gene has CDR1 SEHNR and CDR2 FQNEAQ (reference sequence). The CDR3 totals 14 residues. Deletions cut 2 bases from V and 7 bases from J, with 11 bases between. CDR3 sequence reads: CASSLSGASGELFF. In DNA form, the CDR3 reads TGTGCCAGCAGCTTATCCGGGGCCAGCGGGGAGCTGTTTTTT. Full variable domain (remainder filled in from reference TRBV7-9 and TRBJ2-2): DTGVSQNPRHKITKRGQNVTFRCDPISEHNRLYWYRQTLGQGPEFLTYFQNEAQLEKSRLLSDRFSAERPKGSFSTLEIQRTEQGDSAMYLCASSLSGASGELFFGEGSRLTVL.

This rearrangement joins TRBV7-9 to TRBJ2-2, with 13 positions matching TRBD2. The V and J ends lost 5 bases and 6 bases, in that order; junction bases with no gene match: 12. CDR1 is SEHNR and CDR2 is FQNEAQ in the germline V gene (reference sequence). CDR3 size: 18 residues. For the CDR3, the DNA is TGTGCCAGCAGCCCCCGGGGACTAGCGGGAAGAGGGGCCGGGGAGCTGTTTTTT. Protein: CASSPRGLAGRGAGELFF. Full variable domain (remainder filled in from reference TRBV7-9 and TRBJ2-2): DTGVSQNPRHKITKRGQNVTFRCDPISEHNRLYWYRQTLGQGPEFLTYFQNEAQLEKSRLLSDRFSAERPKGSFSTLEIQRTEQGDSAMYLCASSPRGLAGRGAGELFFGEGSRLTVL.

The chain combines TRBV5-1 with TRBJ2-1; TRBD2 agrees at 11 bases. The V segment lost 6 bases and the J segment 8 bases; nucleotides outside the gene matches: 16. Germline V gene data show CDR1 as SGHRS and CDR2 as YFSETQ. CDR3 length: 17 residues. The CDR3 sequence: CASNGGLADRPGHEQFF. CDR3 DNA: TGCGCCAGCAACGGGGGACTAGCGGACCGTCCGGGCCATGAGCAGTTCTTC.

V usage is TRBV30 and J usage is TRBJ1-2; no reliable D call. The V end lost 0 bases, the J end lost 2 bases, and 10 bases lay between the germline ends. Germline V lookup: CDR1 GTSNPN, CDR2 SVGIG (reference sequence). The length of the CDR3 is 14 residues. Here the CDR3 reads CAWSVAIRNYGYTF. CDR3 bases: TGTGCCTGGAGTGTAGCGATCCGGAACTATGGCTACACCTTC.

This chain uses TRBV2 with TRBJ1-2; TRBD1 aligns across 7 bases. Germline-derived CDR1 and CDR2 are SNHLY and FYNNEI. Trimming removed 6 bases from V and 4 bases from J; junction bases left unmatched: 5. The CDR3 runs 13 residues. The CDR3 loop is CASSQGGSYGYTF. CDR3 sequence (DNA): TGTGCCAGCAGCCAGGGGGGAAGCTATGGCTACACCTTC.

The chain uses TRBV28 and TRBJ1-1; tentatively, D is TRBD1 (5 bases). CDR3 size: 13 residues. In germline, CDR1 is MDHEN, CDR2 SYDVKM. Trimming took 8 bases from V and 4 from J, leaving 14 bases between them. The CDR3 bases are TGTGCCAGCCTCCGGGACTCTCGCACTGAAGCTTTCTTT. Translating gives CASLRDSRTEAFF.

The chain recombines TRBV10-3 with TRBJ1-5; a weak D match, TRBD1 (5 bases). Trimming left V 2 bases short and J 4 bases short, with 9 bases between. The length of the CDR3 is 14 residues. The germline V gene has CDR1 ENHRY and CDR2 SYGVKD. The CDR3 bases are TGTGCCATCAGTGAGGGGGCTGATAATCAGCCCCAGCATTTT. Translating gives CAISEGADNQPQHF.

Only a few counts were recorded for this clone. This chain uses TRBV19 with TRBJ1-5; D might be TRBD1 (5 bases). The CDR3 contains 14 residues. Germline CDR1 reads LNHDA; CDR2 reads SQIVND (reference sequence). V shed 5 bases and J shed 7 bases, with 15 bases lying between them. DNA for the CDR3: TGTGCCAGTAGTTTCGGGGCAAGAGGGCAGCCCCAGCATTTT. Translating it yields CASSFGARGQPQHF.

This clone was seen just once. The rearrangement joins TRBV7-2 to TRBJ1-5, with 9 nucleotides matching TRBD1. The junction had 7 bases not matched to a gene; V was cut back by 5 bases and J by 2 bases. The V gene's germline CDR1 is SGHTA and CDR2 FQGNSA. The CDR3 has 16 amino acids. DNA of the CDR3: TGTGCCAGCAGCCCCCGGACAGGGGTAGGCAATCAGCCCCAGCATTTT. Translated: CASSPRTGVGNQPQHF.

This clone was counted a single time. The chain combines TRBV2 with TRBJ2-2; 11 bases align to TRBD2. Germline CDR1 SNHLY, CDR2 FYNNEI. The CDR3 loop spans 16 amino acids. Trimming removed 4 bases from V and 9 bases from J; junction bases left unmatched: 10. The CDR3 region has the DNA TGTGCCAGCAGTGTTTTGACTAGCGGGAACGGTAGGGAGCTGTTTTTT. As protein: CASSVLTSGNGRELFF.

This clone was recorded only once. V is TRBV19 and J is TRBJ1-5, with 7 bases lining up with TRBD1. Germline assignment: CDR1 LNHDA and CDR2 SQIVND (reference sequence). V was pared by 10 bases and J by 3 bases, with 9 bases of the junction left unmatched. There are 14 residues in the CDR3. This chain's CDR3 is CANPGTAFNQPQHF. CDR3 bases: TGTGCCAACCCCGGGACAGCGTTCAATCAGCCCCAGCATTTT.

As regards this clone: Other DNA sequences in the sample encode the same CDR3. The chain joins TRBV5-1 to TRBJ2-3, with D uncertain. The length of the CDR3 is 13 residues. CDR1 and CDR2 from the germline V gene are SGHRS and YFSETQ. Trimming shortened V by 4 bases and J by 0 bases, and 6 bases separated the two germline ends. The CDR3 loop is CASSEGSTDTQYF. The DNA for the CDR3 is TGCGCCAGCAGCGAAGGTAGCACAGATACGCAGTATTTT.

This chain links TRBV5-6 with TRBJ1-2; the D is unclear. V was pared by 7 bases and J by 6 bases, with 16 bases between. This CDR3 is 13 amino acids long. Germline CDR1 and CDR2: SGHDT and YYEEEE. CDR3 sequence (DNA): TGTGCCAGCTTGAGGACTCTTCGGGATGGCTACACCTTC. Translation gives CASLRTLRDGYTF.

The rearrangement joins TRBV6-5 to TRBJ2-2; TRBD1 might be the D (5 bases). Germline V gives CDR1 MNHEY, CDR2 SVGAGI. V lost 8 bases, J lost 3 bases, and 10 bases lay in between. The CDR3 length is 13 residues. The CDR3 DNA reads TGTGCCAGCTACAGGAGCTACACCGGGGAGCTGTTTTTT. Its protein is CASYRSYTGELFF.

Comments on this clone: Other DNA sequences within the sample encode an identical CDR3. The chain couples TRBV14 to TRBJ2-7, with D unresolved. The CDR3 loop spans 11 amino acids. Germline assignment: CDR1 SGHDN and CDR2 FVKESK. V dropped 2 bases and J dropped 4 bases, with 3 bases sitting between them. The CDR3 is CASSQTYEQYF. Here the CDR3 DNA reads TGTGCCAGCAGCCAAACGTACGAGCAGTACTTC.

This CDR3 reads CTSSQAGGGTQETQYF. Here the CDR3 DNA reads TGCACCAGCAGCCAGGCCGGAGGTGGGACCCAAGAGACCCAGTACTTC. V is TRBV1 and J is TRBJ2-5. TRBV1 is a listed pseudogene. This CDR3 region has 16 residues.

This clone occurred once. This chain links TRBV7-9 with TRBJ1-1; D is unresolved. The CDR3 runs 12 residues. CDR1 SEHNR and CDR2 FQNEAQ come from the germline V gene (reference sequence). Trimming removed 3 bases from V and 5 bases from J, with 7 bases in between. CDR3 loop: CASSFGVTEAFF. CDR3 sequence (DNA): TGTGCCAGCAGCTTTGGGGTTACTGAAGCTTTCTTT.

The chain recombines TRBV25-1 with TRBJ1-1; D uncertain. Germline CDR1 is MGHDK and CDR2 is SYGVNS. V lost 1 base to trimming and J lost 4 bases, with 13 bases between them. The CDR3 consists of 15 residues. CDR3 in amino acids: CASSELGSYGTEAFF. CDR3 nucleotide sequence: TGTGCCAGCAGTGAATTGGGCAGCTACGGCACTGAAGCTTTCTTT.

The V call is TRBV4-2, the J call TRBJ1-1; D perhaps matches TRBD1 (5 bases). V was clipped by 4 bases and J by 1 base, with 7 bases between them. Germline V lookup: CDR1 LGHNA, CDR2 YNFKEQ. The CDR3 consists of 13 residues. CDR3 nucleotides: TGTGCCAGCAGCCTGCAGGGGAACACTGAAGCTTTCTTT. It yields the protein CASSLQGNTEAFF.